The rows below give T cell receptor beta chains drawn from one sample of a study of blood T cell repertoires in COVID-19. TCRdb's copy holds only in-frame clones and misses some; the assay was immunoSEQ multiplex PCR. The data show about 280,000 clones, more than 70% seen once. Sequencing was done on a sample of peripheral blood. The source is a woman younger than 45 with COVID-19, enrolled during active disease. Both conserved end residues are part of each CDR3. Each record gives: J gene, V gene, D gene, clone size, CDR3 DNA, CDR3 protein. D genes are given only for firm matches. Size values are once, few and many counts, or a class for expanded clones, and some rows have none.

TRBJ2-1	TRBV6-5	TRBD1	-	TGTGCCAGCCTTTGGGACAGGGGACCTCATGAGCAGTTCTTC	CASLWDRGPHEQFF
TRBJ1-5	TRBV19	TRBD1	few	TGTGCCAGTAGCACCCGGATGACAGGGTCCAATCAGCCCCAGCATTTT	CASSTRMTGSNQPQHF
TRBJ2-2	TRBV7-2	-	-	TGTGCCAGCAGCTTAGTCCCACGGGGTGGCACCGGGGAGCTGTTTTTT	CASSLVPRGGTGELFF
TRBJ2-1	TRBV6-5	TRBD1	few	TGTGCCAGCTCCGGGACAGAGAACAATGAGCAGTTCTTC	CASSGTENNEQFF
TRBJ1-3	TRBV3-1/TRBV3-2	-	-	TGTGCCAGCAGCCAAGAAGGGGGTTACTCTGGAAACACCATATATTTT	CASSQEGGYSGNTIYF
TRBJ2-7	TRBV5-6	-	-	TGTGCCAGCAGCGAAGAATTCGGCGGAACCTACGAGCAGTACTTC	CASSEEFGGTYEQYF
TRBJ1-6	TRBV5-4	-	-	TGTGCCAGCAGCCATTGGGGGGAGCCCCTCCACTTT	CASSHWGEPLHF
TRBJ2-2	TRBV5-6	TRBD2	-	TGTGCCAGCAACGTACTAGCGGCTGCGAACACCGGGGAGCTGTTTTTT	CASNVLAAANTGELFF
TRBJ1-1	TRBV19	-	-	TGTGCCAGTAACCAATGGACGGAGGCGAACACTGAAGCTTTCTTT	CASNQWTEANTEAFF
TRBJ1-1	TRBV18	TRBD1	-	TGTGCCAGCTCATTGGGACAGATGAACACTGAAGCTTTCTTT	CASSLGQMNTEAFF
TRBJ2-7	TRBV27	TRBD2	few	TGTGCCAGCAGTTTTTCGAAGGGACTAGCGGGAGTCGTGCAGTACTTC	CASSFSKGLAGVVQYF
TRBJ2-1	TRBV7-9	-	-	TGTGCCAGCAGCTCCTACGCCGGGGAGCAGTTCTTC	CASSSYAGEQFF
TRBJ1-4	TRBV5-4	TRBD1	-	TGTGCCAGCAGCTTGCCCAACCAAACGGACAGGGTAGGTGAAAAACTGTTTTTT	CASSLPNQTDRVGEKLFF
TRBJ2-5	TRBV6-4	-	-	TGTGCCAGCAGTGAAGAAGCAGGGGAGGGTCAAGAGACCCAGTACTTC	CASSEEAGEGQETQYF
TRBJ2-7	TRBV5-4	TRBD2	-	TGTGCCAGCAGCTCACCGGGACTAGCGGGCCCCTACGAGCAGTACTTC	CASSSPGLAGPYEQYF
TRBJ1-3	TRBV9	-	few	TGTGCCAGCAGCGTAGGAGGGAACTCTGGAAACACCATATATTTT	CASSVGGNSGNTIYF
TRBJ2-6	TRBV7-3	-	-	TGTGCCAGCAGCCAAAAAGTAGGCGCAGGGGCCTCTGGGGCCAACGTCCTGACTTTC	CASSQKVGAGASGANVLTF
TRBJ2-7	TRBV6-5	-	-	TGTGCCAGCAGTTCCGGACACATCTACGAGCAGTACTTC	CASSSGHIYEQYF
TRBJ1-2	TRBV3-1/TRBV3-2	-	once	TGTGCCAGCAGCCCGGGACACCGTAACTATGGCTACACCTTC	CASSPGHRNYGYTF
TRBJ2-2	TRBV6-6	-	once	TGTGCCACCGAGGGGGAAGGGGAGCTGTTTTTT	CATEGEGELFF
TRBJ2-3	TRBV21-1	-	once	TGTGCCAGCAGCAGAGGGTATTTCACAGATACGCAGTATTTT	CASSRGYFTDTQYF
TRBJ2-3	TRBV24-1	-	-	TGTGCCACCAGTGTCTCAGGGTCCGTGGATACGCAGTATTTT	CATSVSGSVDTQYF
TRBJ1-2	TRBV6-5	TRBD1	-	TGTGCCAGCAGTTACTCCTTCCGACAGGGAAACTATGGCTACACCTTC	CASSYSFRQGNYGYTF
TRBJ2-7	TRBV9	-	-	TGTGCCAGCAGCGTAGGGTTCCTTAGCGAATCCTACGAGCAGTACTTC	CASSVGFLSESYEQYF
TRBJ1-1	TRBV11-2	TRBD1	-	TGTGCCAGCAGCTCCCTACAGGGGAGGCCTGAAGCTTTCTTT	CASSSLQGRPEAFF
TRBJ2-2	TRBV9	TRBD1	-	TGTGCCAGCAGCGCAAGGACAGGGGGCTACACCGGGGAGCTGTTTTTT	CASSARTGGYTGELFF
TRBJ2-2	TRBV28	TRBD2	once	TGTGCCAGCAGTTTGGGGGGTAGCGGGTTATGGAACACCGGGGAGCTGTTTTTT	CASSLGGSGLWNTGELFF
TRBJ1-5	TRBV19	TRBD1	-	TGTGCCAGTAGTATCACCGGGACAGGGGTTCAGCCCCAGCATTTT	CASSITGTGVQPQHF
TRBJ2-2	TRBV2	-	-	TGTGCCAGCACCCTAGAGGGAGGAGGAACCGGGGAGCTGTTTTTT	CASTLEGGGTGELFF
TRBJ2-2	TRBV6-5	-	-	TGTGCCAGCAGGGTACTGGTCACCGGGGAGCTGTTTTTT	CASRVLVTGELFF